This paragraph covers one T cell receptor (beta chain) sequence. Authors' methods: From reference gene primer amplification, estimates of nucleated cell counts were derived. The repertoire was sequenced with immunoSEQ multiplex PCR; TCRdb's copy has only in-frame clones and lacks some. That table gives V, J and clone size, and the DNA gave D and trimming. This sample has some 320,000 clones, with about 87% found just once. CDR1 is SNHLY and CDR2 is FYNNEI in the germline V gene. Losses at the gene ends were 7 bases for V and 2 bases for J; bases not matched to a gene: 6. This CDR3 region has 14 residues. The data were taken from a study of blood T cell repertoires in COVID-19. Overall study context: Acute and convalescent COVID-19 specimens originated in the United States, Italy and Spain. Sources were T cells, B-cell-depleted T cells, or PBMCs; the material itself was cDNA or gDNA.

This TCR was recovered from a woman aged 25 to 39 who had recovered from COVID-19. The genes are TRBV2 and TRBJ1-2, with 8 bases aligning to TRBD1. The source material was peripheral blood. The CDR3 reads CASNSGTGNYGYTF. CDR3 sequence (DNA): TGTGCCAGCAACTCCGGGACAGGCAACTATGGCTACACCTTC.